This T cell receptor beta chain was retrieved from a study of blood T cell repertoires in COVID-19. Turning to the study itself: Samples representing acute and convalescent COVID-19 were sourced from the United States, Italy and Spain. In each case, the material was cDNA or gDNA derived from T cells, B-cell-depleted T cells, or PBMCs.

Authors' data handling: From reference gene primer amplification, estimates of nucleated cell counts were derived. TCRdb's table, derived via immunoSEQ multiplex PCR, lists solely in-frame clones and lacks some. That table supplies the V and J calls and clone size; D and trimming were determined from the DNA. The data hold about 130,000 clones, with about nine tenths observed a single time. This CDR3 region has 15 residues. Per the germline V gene, CDR1 is KGHDR and CDR2 is SFDVKD. Trimming left V 9 bases short and J 8 bases short, with 22 bases between. V gene TRBV24-1 combines with J gene TRBJ1-5, with D possibly TRBD1 on 5 matching bases. This TCR was recovered from a man aged 45-65 years with acute or convalescent COVID-19. Sequencing was performed on peripheral blood. Written as DNA, the CDR3 is TGTGCCACCTCCTTTCCTGGACACTCCGTGGAGCCCCAGCATTTT. Translated: CATSFPGHSVEPQHF.